This entry describes one T cell receptor (beta chain). V was clipped by 3 bases and J by 5 bases, with 14 bases between them. Germline loops: CDR1 DFQATT, CDR2 SNEGSKA (reference sequence). CDR3 length: 14 residues. This specimen belongs to a study of control samples from healthy donors and cancer patients. Sequencing used immunoSEQ multiplex PCR; TCRdb keeps in-frame clones, though not all of them. The data hold fewer than 200,000 clones, with about 93% observed a single time. The clonotype was recovered from a woman aged 60 to 75 in good health. The rearrangement uses TRBV20-1 and TRBJ2-1; D remains ambiguous. Sequences were obtained from blood. The CDR3 region is CSASQLRKNNEQFF. The CDR3 DNA reads as TGCAGTGCTAGTCAGCTACGAAAGAACAATGAGCAGTTCTTC.